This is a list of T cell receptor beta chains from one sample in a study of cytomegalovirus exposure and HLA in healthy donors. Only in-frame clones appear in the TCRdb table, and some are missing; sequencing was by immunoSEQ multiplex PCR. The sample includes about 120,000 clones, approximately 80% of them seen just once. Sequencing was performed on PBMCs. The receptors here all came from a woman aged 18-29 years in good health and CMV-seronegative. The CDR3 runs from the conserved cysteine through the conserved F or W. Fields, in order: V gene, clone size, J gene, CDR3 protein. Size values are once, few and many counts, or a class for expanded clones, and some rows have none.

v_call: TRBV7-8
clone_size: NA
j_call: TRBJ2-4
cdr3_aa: CASSLVPDYSAKNSQYF

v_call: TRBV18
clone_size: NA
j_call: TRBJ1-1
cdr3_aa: CASSGPQGNVRMNTEAFF

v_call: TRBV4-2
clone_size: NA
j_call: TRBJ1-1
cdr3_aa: CASSHQPRGGGMNTEAFF

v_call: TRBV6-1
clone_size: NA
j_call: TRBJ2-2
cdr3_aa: CASSEGYRSTGELFF

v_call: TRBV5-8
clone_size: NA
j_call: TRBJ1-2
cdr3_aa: CASSPGQGARMYGYTF

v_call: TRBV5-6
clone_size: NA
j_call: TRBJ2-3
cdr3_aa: CASSFRDSSTDTQYF

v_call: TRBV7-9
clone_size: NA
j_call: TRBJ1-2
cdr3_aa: CASSPDRATGYTF

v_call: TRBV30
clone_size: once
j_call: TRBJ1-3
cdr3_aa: CAWSVLGQGSGNTIYF

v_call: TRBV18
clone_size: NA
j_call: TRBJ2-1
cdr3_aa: CASSPELSSGSNEQFF

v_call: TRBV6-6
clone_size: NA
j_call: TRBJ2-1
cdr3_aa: CASSYGTGSSGEQFF

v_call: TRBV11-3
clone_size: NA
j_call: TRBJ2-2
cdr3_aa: CASSFSGTNTGELFF

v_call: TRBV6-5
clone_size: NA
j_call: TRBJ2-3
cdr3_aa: CASRSLTSGTDTQYF

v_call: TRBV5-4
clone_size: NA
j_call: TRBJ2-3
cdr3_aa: CASSYLAGRVDTQYF

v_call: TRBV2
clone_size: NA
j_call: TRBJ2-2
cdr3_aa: CASSDRGLTGELFF

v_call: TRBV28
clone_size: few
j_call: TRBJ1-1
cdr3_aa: CASSLSTAGFRTEAFF

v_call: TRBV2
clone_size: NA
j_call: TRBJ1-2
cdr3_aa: CASSEGLGTVYGYTF

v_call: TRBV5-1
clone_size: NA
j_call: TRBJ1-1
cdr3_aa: CASSFQGTEAFF

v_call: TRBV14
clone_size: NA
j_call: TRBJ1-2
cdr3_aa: CASSQAGRYGYTF

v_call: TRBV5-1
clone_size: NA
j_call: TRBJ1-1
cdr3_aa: CASSPSGRGMNTEAFF

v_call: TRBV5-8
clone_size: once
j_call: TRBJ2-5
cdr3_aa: CASSPDRGETQYF

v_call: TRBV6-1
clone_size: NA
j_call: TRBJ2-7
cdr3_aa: CASSSTQRRYEQYF

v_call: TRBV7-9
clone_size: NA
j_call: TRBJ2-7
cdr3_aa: CASIPRTGPYEQYF

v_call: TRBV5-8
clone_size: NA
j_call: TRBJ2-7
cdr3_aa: CASSLDRGYEQYF

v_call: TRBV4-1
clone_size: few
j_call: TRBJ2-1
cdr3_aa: CASSQTHLGEQFF

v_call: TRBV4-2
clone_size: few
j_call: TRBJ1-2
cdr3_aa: CASSQDPDGYTF

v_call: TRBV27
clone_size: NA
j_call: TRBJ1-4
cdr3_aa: CASRRGREKLFF

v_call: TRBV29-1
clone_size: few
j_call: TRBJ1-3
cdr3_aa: CSVDFSGNTIYF

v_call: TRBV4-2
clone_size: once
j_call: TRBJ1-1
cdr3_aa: CASSPGLNLGPEAFF

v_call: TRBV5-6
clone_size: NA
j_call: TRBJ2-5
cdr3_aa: CASSSGGYQETQYF

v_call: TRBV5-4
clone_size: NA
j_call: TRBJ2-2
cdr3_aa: CASSLAPSSGELFF

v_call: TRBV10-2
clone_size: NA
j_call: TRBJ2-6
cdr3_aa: CASTSLTGSGANGLTF

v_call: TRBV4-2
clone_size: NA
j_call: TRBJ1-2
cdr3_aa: CASSQRVEGGYTF

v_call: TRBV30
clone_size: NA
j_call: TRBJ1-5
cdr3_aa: CAWSVQGNQPQHF

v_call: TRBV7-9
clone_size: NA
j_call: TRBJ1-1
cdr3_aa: CASSFGSGNTEAFF

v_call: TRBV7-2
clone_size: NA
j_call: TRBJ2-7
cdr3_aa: CASSLRERQPQFSYEQYF

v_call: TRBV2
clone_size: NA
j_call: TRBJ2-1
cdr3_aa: CASSGTSGGDEQFF

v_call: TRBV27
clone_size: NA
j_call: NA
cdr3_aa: CASTSRVYEQYF

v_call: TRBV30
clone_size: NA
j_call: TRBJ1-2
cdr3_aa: CAWSVLYRGHDGYTF

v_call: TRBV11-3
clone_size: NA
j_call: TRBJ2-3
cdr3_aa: CASSKRGTSVTDTQYF

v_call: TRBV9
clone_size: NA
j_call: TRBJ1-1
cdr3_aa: CASSEWTANTEAFF

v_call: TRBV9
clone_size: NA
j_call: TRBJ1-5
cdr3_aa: CASSVGQGDQPQHF

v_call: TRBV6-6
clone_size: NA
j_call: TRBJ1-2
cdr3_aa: CASSSGQGFEGYTF

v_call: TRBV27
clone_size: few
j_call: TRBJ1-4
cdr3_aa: CASSLGRDAVDREKLFF

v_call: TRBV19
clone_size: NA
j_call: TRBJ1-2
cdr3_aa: CASSGTGERYYGYTF